This entry describes one T cell receptor beta chain. Its antigen remains unknown. Sequencing was performed with immunoSEQ multiplex PCR; in TCRdb, only in-frame clones are kept and a portion is missing. The data contain 110,000 to 150,000 clones, roughly 90% of them singletons. These data are taken from a study of T cell responses to AZD1222 COVID-19 vaccine. Findings of the study overall: At baseline, just 6 or 7 AZD1222 recipients tested seropositive. Dominant at 160-218 and 743-854, vaccine-associated CD4 TCRs also spanned spike. Targets within unmutated variant regions were reportedly found for nearly half of spike-specific TCRs. Mostly white British, mostly female donors; authors suggested clonal diversity may be underestimated.

The source material was peripheral blood, sampled on day 0 of AZD1222 vaccination. The receptor was derived from an adult in good health.

The CDR3 DNA sequence: TGTGCCAGCAGTGAGCCCGGGACTAGCGGGAGGCCTTACGAGCAGTACTTC. As protein: CASSEPGTSGRPYEQYF. The chain uses TRBV6-1 and TRBJ2-7; TRBD2 agrees at 15 bases. CDR3 size: 17 residues. Trimming cost V 3 bases and J 4 bases; bases outside gene matches: 7. CDR1 is MNHNS, CDR2 SASEGT, per germline.